The 19 T cell receptor beta chains given below trace back to one sample, sequenced in a study of blood T cell repertoires in COVID-19. The method was immunoSEQ multiplex PCR; TCRdb's version includes in-frame clones alone and lacks a portion of them. The profile shows 94,000 or so clones, around 89% of them singletons. The sample was peripheral blood. The receptors stem from a woman over 75 with active COVID-19.

V gene TRBV28 combines with J gene TRBJ2-2; D is unclear. From germline, CDR1 is MDHEN and CDR2 SYDVKM. Trimming stripped 3 bases from V and 3 bases from J, with 8 bases between. The CDR3 runs 14 residues. The CDR3 sequence: CASSFLPYTGELFF. The CDR3 bases are TGTGCCAGCAGTTTCCTCCCGTACACCGGGGAGCTGTTTTTT. The full variable domain, rest sourced from reference TRBV28 and TRBJ2-2, is DVKVTQSSRYLVKRTGEKVFLECVQDMDHENMFWYRQDPGLGLRLIYFSYDVKMKEKGDIPEGYSVSREKKERFSLILESASTNQTSMYLCASSFLPYTGELFFGEGSRLTVL.

The chain joins TRBV5-6 to TRBJ1-1, with 9 positions matching TRBD1. The germline CDR1 and CDR2 sequences are SGHDT and YYEEEE. J gave up 4 bases and V 1 base, and 8 bases lay outside the gene matches. This CDR3 comprises 16 residues. The CDR3 DNA is TGTGCCAGCAGCTTGAGGACAGGGGCATTTAGCACTGAAGCTTTCTTT. It translates to CASSLRTGAFSTEAFF.

The chain employs TRBV6-5 and TRBJ1-6; 8 bases fit TRBD1. Germline-derived CDR1 and CDR2 are MNHEY and SVGAGI. The CDR3 sequence is 14 residues long. The V segment lost 6 bases and the J segment 7 bases; nucleotides outside the gene matches: 5. CDR3 coding DNA: TGTGCCAGCAGCCAGGGGGCCCAAAATTCACCCCTCCACTTT. Translated, it gives CASSQGAQNSPLHF.

This sequence joins TRBV6-2 or TRBV6-3 and TRBJ1-2; tentatively, D is TRBD1 (6 bases). Trimming pared 4 bases from V and 1 base from J, leaving 22 bases between. The germline V gene has CDR1 MNHEY and CDR2 SVGEGT. The CDR3 has 18 residues. The CDR3: CASSFATSGTPYNYGYTF. In nucleotides, the CDR3 is TGTGCCAGCAGTTTCGCTACCTCCGGGACACCCTATAACTATGGCTACACCTTC.

The chain carries TRBV4-2 and TRBJ2-1; 8 nucleotides align to TRBD1. CDR1 and CDR2 from the germline V gene are LGHNA and YNFKEQ. The CDR3 length is 16 residues. J lost 1 base, V lost 2 bases, and 4 bases had no gene match. Here the CDR3 DNA reads TGTGCCAGCAGCCAACAGACAGGGGAATCCTACAATGAGCAGTTCTTC. Translation: CASSQQTGESYNEQFF.

The chain links TRBV12-3 or TRBV12-4 to TRBJ2-5, with 7 bases lining up with TRBD1. The CDR3 is made up of 13 amino acids. Trimming removed 3 bases from V and 7 bases from J; junction bases left unmatched: 5. The CDR3: CASSFRDSGTQYF. The CDR3 DNA reads as TGTGCCAGCAGTTTTAGGGACAGTGGGACCCAGTACTTC.

This chain links TRBV7-2 with TRBJ2-3; 10 bases fit TRBD1. Germline-derived CDR1 and CDR2 are SGHTA and FQGNSA. The length of the CDR3 is 15 residues. The junction had 4 bases not matched to a gene; V was cut back by 3 bases and J by 4 bases. CDR3 bases: TGTGCCAGCAGCTTCGACAGGGGGCGCCCAGATACGCAGTATTTT. Its translation is CASSFDRGRPDTQYF.

This chain links TRBV10-1 with TRBJ2-1; 8 nucleotides agree with TRBD2. V lost 9 bases and J lost 8; bases outside the gene matches: 3. The germline V gene encodes CDR1 WNHNN and CDR2 SYGVQD (reference sequence). The CDR3 has 11 residues. In DNA form, the CDR3 reads TGCGCCAGAGCGGGGGTGGATGAGCAGTTCTTC. Protein sequence: CARAGVDEQFF.

In this sample, this clone turned up a few times. This chain uses TRBV6-6 with TRBJ2-2; 12 bases line up with TRBD2. Germline V gives CDR1 MNHNY, CDR2 SVGAGI (reference sequence). The CDR3 runs to 14 residues. Trimming took 8 bases from V and 5 from J; bases not matched to a gene: 3. The DNA for the CDR3 is TGTGCCAGCCGTGGGACTAGCGGGACCGGGGAGCTGTTTTTT. Its protein is CASRGTSGTGELFF.

As DNA, the CDR3 is TGCAGTGCTAGTAGGGCCACAGGGAGCTCCTATAATTCACCCCTCCACTTT. This translates into CSASRATGSSYNSPLHF. This chain joins TRBV20-1 and TRBJ1-6, with D tentatively TRBD1 (6 bases). V was shortened by 3 bases and J by 0 bases, with 15 bases between the two germline ends. Germline V lookup: CDR1 DFQATT, CDR2 SNEGSKA (reference sequence). CDR3 length: 17 amino acids.

This clone was detected only a few times. The chain recombines TRBV10-3 with TRBJ1-5; unclear D gene. Germline CDR1 is ENHRY and CDR2 is SYGVKD. Trimming cost V 11 bases and J 4 bases, with 21 bases left between them. The CDR3 totals 15 residues. CDR3 sequence reads: CASGPRGLDNQPQHF. CDR3 nucleotides: TGTGCCTCCGGACCGCGAGGGCTCGATAATCAGCCCCAGCATTTT.

The V call is TRBV7-2, the J call TRBJ2-1, with D possibly TRBD2 on 6 matching bases. Trimming pared 3 bases from V and 3 bases from J, leaving 12 bases between. In germline, CDR1 is SGHTA, CDR2 FQGNSA. CDR3 length equals 15 residues. CDR3 sequence (DNA): TGTGCCAGCAGCTTCGGGCCCGGGGGCTACAATGAGCAGTTCTTC. It encodes CASSFGPGGYNEQFF.

The V and J genes are TRBV7-9 and TRBJ2-6; D is unresolved. This CDR3 is 16 amino acids long. Trimming removed 5 bases at V and 2 bases at J, with 13 bases between. Germline CDR1 reads SEHNR; CDR2 reads FQNEAQ (reference sequence). CDR3 DNA sequence: TGTGCCAGCAGCCTCGAGCGAGGAGCTGGGGCCAACGTCCTGACTTTC. Encoded protein: CASSLERGAGANVLTF.

The gene calls are TRBV2 and TRBJ2-7, with D perhaps TRBD2 (6 bases). V gave up 3 bases and J gave up 2 bases, with 11 bases separating them. CDR3 length: 14 residues. The germline gives CDR1 SNHLY, CDR2 FYNNEI. In DNA, the CDR3 is TGTGCCAGCAGTGAGGGGTGGGGGGCCTACGAGCAGTACTTC. Its translation is CASSEGWGAYEQYF.

This rearrangement joins TRBV4-2 to TRBJ2-1, with a tentative D call TRBD2 (5 bases). This CDR3 is 13 amino acids long. Trimming removed 4 bases at V and 4 bases at J, with 8 bases between. Germline V gene lookup returns CDR1 LGHNA and CDR2 YNFKEQ. The CDR3 sequence is CASSLSGYNEQFF. DNA of the CDR3: TGTGCCAGCAGCCTAAGCGGATACAATGAGCAGTTCTTC.

The V gene is TRBV9, the J gene TRBJ1-2, with a tentative D call TRBD1 (6 bases). CDR1 is SGDLS and CDR2 is YYNGEE in the germline V gene. CDR3 length equals 13 residues. Trimming removed 0 bases at V and 9 bases at J, with 12 bases between. Written as DNA, the CDR3 is TGTGCCAGCAGCGTAGATCCTCAGGGGAGCTACACCTTC. Its protein product is CASSVDPQGSYTF.

The rearrangement uses TRBV13 and TRBJ2-7; 10 bases align to TRBD2. Germline CDR1 is PRHDT and CDR2 is FYEKMQ (reference sequence). V trimming: 3 bases; J trimming: 3 bases; junction bases outside the gene matches: 5. This CDR3 contains 15 residues. CDR3 loop: CASSFRTSGIYEQYF. CDR3 nucleotide sequence: TGTGCCAGCAGCTTCCGGACTAGCGGAATCTACGAGCAGTACTTC. Full variable domain (missing parts from reference TRBV13 and TRBJ2-7): AAGVIQSPRHLIKEKRETATLKCYPIPRHDTVYWYQQGPGQDPQFLISFYEKMQSDKGSIPDRFSAQQFSDYHSELNMSSLELGDSALYFCASSFRTSGIYEQYFGPGTRLTVT.

This clone was seen a handful of times. The chain couples TRBV5-4 to TRBJ2-2, with D possibly TRBD2 on 5 matching bases. The CDR3 extends over 13 amino acids. Trimming took 0 bases from V and 6 from J, leaving 6 bases between them. The germline V gene encodes CDR1 SGHNT and CDR2 YYREEE (reference sequence). The CDR3 DNA reads TGTGCCAGCAGCTTGGTTAGCGCCGGGGAGCTGTTTTTT. Protein product: CASSLVSAGELFF.

A note on this clone: Here the CDR3 omits its conserved ending phenylalanine or tryptophan, so a read error is the likely source. It is unclear where the CDR3 begins or ends on the DNA, so no DNA is shown, and the CDR3 is as TCRdb lists it. The chain employs TRBV21-1 and TRBJ2-7; the table's TRBD1 call for D was not verified on the DNA. TRBV21-1 corresponds to a pseudogene. The CDR3 is 15 amino acids long, termini counted. This chain's CDR3 is CASSIIRDRFPKLPR.